The table lists the clone carrying this T cell receptor (beta chain) with many counts. Trimming cost V 4 bases and J 5 bases, with 14 bases left between them. The CDR3 totals 14 residues. Via MiXCR, TCRdb re-called the RT-PCR reads, giving one row per CDR3 protein. The repertoire holds about 680,000 distinct CDR3 sequences, with 13% to 15% as singletons. This sequence originates from a female donor in good health, serving as a healthy control. This rearrangement joins TRBV12-3 or TRBV12-4 to TRBJ2-5, with unresolved D. Sequencing input: memory CD4+ T cells from blood. The CDR3 loop reads CASSSPPRTETQYF. CDR3 in DNA: TGTGCCAGCAGTTCCCCCCCGAGGACGGAGACCCAGTACTTC.